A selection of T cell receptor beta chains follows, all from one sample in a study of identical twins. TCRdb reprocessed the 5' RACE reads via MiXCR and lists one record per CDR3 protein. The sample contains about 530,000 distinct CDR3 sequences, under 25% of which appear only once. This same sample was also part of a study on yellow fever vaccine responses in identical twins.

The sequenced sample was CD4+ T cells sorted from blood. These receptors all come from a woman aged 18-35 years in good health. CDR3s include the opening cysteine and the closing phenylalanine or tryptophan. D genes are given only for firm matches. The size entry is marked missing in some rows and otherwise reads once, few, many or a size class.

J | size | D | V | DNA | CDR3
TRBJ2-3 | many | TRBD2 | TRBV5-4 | TGTGCCAGCAGCTTACGGACTAGCGGGAGCACAGATACGCAGTATTTT | CASSLRTSGSTDTQYF
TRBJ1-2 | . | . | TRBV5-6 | TGTGCCAGCAGCTTGGAAGCGGGTTCCTCTTACGGCTACACCTTC | CASSLEAGSSYGYTF
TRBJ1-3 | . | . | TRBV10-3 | TGTGCCATCAGTGAAAGGGGAAACACCATATATTTT | CAISERGNTIYF
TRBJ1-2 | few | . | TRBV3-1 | TGTGCCAGCAGCTATCTGAAGTCTGGTGGCTACACCTTC | CASSYLKSGGYTF
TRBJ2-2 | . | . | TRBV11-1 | TGTGCCAGCAGCTCAACAATGGCCCACACGGCGAACACCGGGGAGCTGTTTTTT | CASSSTMAHTANTGELFF
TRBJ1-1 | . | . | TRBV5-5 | TGTGCCAGCAGCTTACACGGGGCGAACACTGAAGCTTTCTTT | CASSLHGANTEAFF
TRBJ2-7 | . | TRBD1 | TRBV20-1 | TGCAGTGCTGGGAACAGGGGTGGAAACTACGAGCAGTACTTC | CSAGNRGGNYEQYF
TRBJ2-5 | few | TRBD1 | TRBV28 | TGTGCCAGCAGTTCCCAAGGACAGGGCCAAGAGACCCAGTACTTC | CASSSQGQGQETQYF
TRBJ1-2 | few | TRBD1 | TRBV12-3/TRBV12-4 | TGTGCCAGCAGTGGGAAACACTCGGACAGGGGGAACTACACCTTC | CASSGKHSDRGNYTF
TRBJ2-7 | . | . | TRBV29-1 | TGCAGCGCCAGTAGGCCTTCTGACGAGCAGTACTTC | CSASRPSDEQYF
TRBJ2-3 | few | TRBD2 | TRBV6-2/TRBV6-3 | TGTGCCAGCAAACGGAGCGGGGGGCCGGGCACAGATACGCAGTATTTT | CASKRSGGPGTDTQYF
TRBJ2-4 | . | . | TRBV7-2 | TGTGCCAGCAGCTTAAGTGGGTTAAAAAACATTCAGTACTTC | CASSLSGLKNIQYF
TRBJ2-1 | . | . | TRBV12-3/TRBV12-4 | TGTGCCAGCAGTTCAAGTACAGAGAATTACAATGAGCAGTTCTTC | CASSSSTENYNEQFF
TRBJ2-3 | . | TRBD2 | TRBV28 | TGTGCCAGCAGTCTACAGACTAGCGGGGGAGATACGCAGTATTTT | CASSLQTSGGDTQYF
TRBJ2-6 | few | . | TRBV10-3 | TGTGCCATCAGTGAGTCGGGGGGCGCTGGGGCCAACGTCCTGACTTTC | CAISESGGAGANVLTF
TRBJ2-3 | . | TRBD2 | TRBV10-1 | TGCGCCAGCAGTGAGTCTAGCGGGTCGAACACAGATACGCAGTATTTT | CASSESSGSNTDTQYF
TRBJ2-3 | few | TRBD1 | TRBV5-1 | TGCGCCAGCAGCGACAGGGGGCATACGCAGTATTTT | CASSDRGHTQYF
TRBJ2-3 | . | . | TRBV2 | TGTGCCTTCAGTCCCCGTGGTCTGGATGCGCTGGCAGATACGCAGTATTTT | CAFSPRGLDALADTQYF
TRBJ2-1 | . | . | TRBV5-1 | TGCGCCAGCAGCTTACAGGGATCCGATGCCAATGAGCAGTTCTTC | CASSLQGSDANEQFF
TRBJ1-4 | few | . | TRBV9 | TGTGCCAGCAGCGTTGGGGATGAAAAACTGTTTTTT | CASSVGDEKLFF
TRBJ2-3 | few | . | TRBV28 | TGTGCCAGCAGCCTCCGAATGGGAGATACGCAGTATTTT | CASSLRMGDTQYF
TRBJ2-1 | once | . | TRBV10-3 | TGTGCCATCAGTGAGTCGACGGGAGCCAGGGCGGACAATGAGCAGTTCTTC | CAISESTGARADNEQFF
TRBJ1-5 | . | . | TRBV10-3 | TGTGCCGCCGGGGGACCAGGTCAGCCCCAGCATTTT | CAAGGPGQPQHF
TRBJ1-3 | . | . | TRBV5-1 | TGCGCCAGCAGCCCACCCGGGAACTCTGGAAACACCATATATTTT | CASSPPGNSGNTIYF
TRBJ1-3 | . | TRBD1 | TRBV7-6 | TGTGCCAGCAGCTCCGTATGGGACAGCCCTGGAAACACCATATATTTT | CASSSVWDSPGNTIYF
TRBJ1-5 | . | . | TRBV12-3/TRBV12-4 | TGTGCCAGCAACTCCCCTTATGACTTACCCCAGCATTTT | CASNSPYDLPQHF
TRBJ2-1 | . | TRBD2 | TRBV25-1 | TGTGCCAGCAGTGAGGCGGGAGGGCCTCCTTACAATGAGCAGTTCTTC | CASSEAGGPPYNEQFF
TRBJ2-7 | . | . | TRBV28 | TGTGCCAGCACCTCCGGGACCGGACTCTACGAGCAGTACTTC | CASTSGTGLYEQYF
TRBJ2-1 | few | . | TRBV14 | TGTGCCAGCAGCTGGGGGGCGCATAGAGATGAGCAGTTCTTC | CASSWGAHRDEQFF
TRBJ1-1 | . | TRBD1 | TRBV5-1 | TGCGCCAGCAGCTTGCAACAGGGGGCGCGAAACACTGAAGCTTTCTTT | CASSLQQGARNTEAFF
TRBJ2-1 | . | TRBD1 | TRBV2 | TGTGCCAGCAGTGTGCCCGGGACAGGGAGAGGTAATGAGCAGTTCTTC | CASSVPGTGRGNEQFF
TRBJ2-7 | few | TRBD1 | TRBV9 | TGTGCCAGCAGCCTCCGGACAGGGAGTACCTACGAGCAGTACTTC | CASSLRTGSTYEQYF
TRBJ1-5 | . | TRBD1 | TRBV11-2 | TGTGCCAGCAGCTCGGGACAGAAATTAGCCAACCCCCAGCATTTT | CASSSGQKLANPQHF
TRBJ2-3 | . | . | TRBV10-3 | TGTGCCATCAGTGAGTGGGACTCCCGCACAGATACGCAGTATTTT | CAISEWDSRTDTQYF
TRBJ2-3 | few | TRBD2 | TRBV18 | TGTGCCAGCTCACCTCTAGCGGGGGGATCCTTCCGCACAGATACGCAGTATTTT | CASSPLAGGSFRTDTQYF
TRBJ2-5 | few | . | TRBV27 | TGTGCCAGCAAGAGGTTCTCGGGGGGCAGGGAGACCCAGTACTTC | CASKRFSGGRETQYF
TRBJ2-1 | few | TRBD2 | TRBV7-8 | TGTGCCAGCAGCTTAAACAGCGGGGGGGCCTTCTATGAGCAGTTCTTC | CASSLNSGGAFYEQFF
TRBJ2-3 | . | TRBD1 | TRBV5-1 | TGCGCCAGCAGAACCCGTCCGGGACAGAGCACAGATACGCAGTATTTT | CASRTRPGQSTDTQYF
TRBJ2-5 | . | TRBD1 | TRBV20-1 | TGCAGTGCTGAGGGGACAGGGAACTTTGTGGACCAAGAGACCCAGTACTTC | CSAEGTGNFVDQETQYF
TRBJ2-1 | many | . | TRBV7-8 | TGTGCCAGCAGCTCGGGACGGGAGCAGTTCTTC | CASSSGREQFF
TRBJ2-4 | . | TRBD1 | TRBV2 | TGTGCCATCAGTTTAGTTGGCAGGGGGATTCGAAAAGTAAACATTCAGTACTTC | CAISLVGRGIRKVNIQYF
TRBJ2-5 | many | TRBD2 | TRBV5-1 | TGTGCCAGCAGCCTAGCGGGGGTAAGGGAGACCCAGTACTTC | CASSLAGVRETQYF
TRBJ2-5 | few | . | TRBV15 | TGTGCCACCAGCAGAGATCTGGAGACCCAGTACTTC | CATSRDLETQYF
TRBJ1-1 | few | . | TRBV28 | TGTGCCAGCAGTCCGGCGTGGCTGGGCACTGAAGCTTTCTTT | CASSPAWLGTEAFF
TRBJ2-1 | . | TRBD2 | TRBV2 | TGTGCCAGCAGCCGAGGGGGGACTAGCAACAATGAGCAGTTCTTC | CASSRGGTSNNEQFF
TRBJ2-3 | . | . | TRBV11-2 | TGTGCCAGCAGCTTCTGGGCAGGGGGCACAGATACGCAGTATTTT | CASSFWAGGTDTQYF
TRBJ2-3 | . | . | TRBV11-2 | TGTGCCAGCAGCTTAGTAGAATTAAGCACAGATACGCAGTATTTT | CASSLVELSTDTQYF
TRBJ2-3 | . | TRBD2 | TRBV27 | TGTGCCAGCAGTGCCGGGACTAACACAGATACGCAGTATTTT | CASSAGTNTDTQYF
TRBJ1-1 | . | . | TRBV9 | TGTGCCAGCAGCGTAGGGTGGGGGAACACTGAAGCTTTCTTT | CASSVGWGNTEAFF
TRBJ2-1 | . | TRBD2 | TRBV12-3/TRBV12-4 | TGTGCCAGCAAATGGACTAGCGGGAGTTCGGGATACAATGAGCAGTTCTTC | CASKWTSGSSGYNEQFF
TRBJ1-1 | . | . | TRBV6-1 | TGTGCCAGCAGTGAAGATTTGCCGAACACTGAAGCTTTCTTT | CASSEDLPNTEAFF
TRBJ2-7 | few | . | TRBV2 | TGTGCCAGCAGTGATGGGAGTTGGTCCTACGAGCAGTACTTC | CASSDGSWSYEQYF
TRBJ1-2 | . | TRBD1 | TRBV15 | TGTGCCACCAGCAGAGTAACGCCCGACAGGGATGGCTACACCTTC | CATSRVTPDRDGYTF
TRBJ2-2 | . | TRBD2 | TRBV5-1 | TGCGCCAGCAGCTTGGAAATCTGGGGGGGATCCACCGGGGAGCTGTTTTTT | CASSLEIWGGSTGELFF
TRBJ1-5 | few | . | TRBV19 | TGTGCCAGTAGGGAGAGAGGCAATCAGCCCCAGCATTTT | CASRERGNQPQHF